The 7 T cell receptor beta chains below come from one sample, sequenced in a study of shared clonotypes between healthy human individuals. The method was immunoSEQ multiplex PCR; TCRdb's version includes in-frame clones alone and lacks a portion of them. The sample contains about 2 million clones, over 85% of which appear only once. Terminally differentiated effector memory CD45RA+ cells were excluded by CCR7 positive selection of CD45RO-negative cells. Sequences were obtained from naive CD8+ T cells sorted from blood. These receptors originate from a man between 18 and 35 years old in good health.

The chain carries TRBV18 and TRBJ2-3; tentative D call: TRBD2 (5 bases). The germline V gene encodes CDR1 KGHSH and CDR2 LQKENI. This CDR3 comprises 13 residues. The germline V and J ends were trimmed by 9 bases and 4 bases, with 14 bases remaining between them. As DNA, the CDR3 is TGTGCCAGTCAAAGAGAGGGAGCAGATACGCAGTATTTT. Protein: CASQREGADTQYF.

The chain links TRBV2 to TRBJ1-1; no reliable D call. Germline V gene data show CDR1 as SNHLY and CDR2 as FYNNEI. This CDR3 has 15 residues. The V gene lost 4 bases and the J gene lost 3 bases, with 15 bases spanning the gap. CDR3 sequence: CASSGTGDHDTEAFF. The DNA for the CDR3 is TGTGCCAGCAGTGGTACGGGTGATCATGACACTGAAGCTTTCTTT.

This clone was picked up one time. The gene calls are TRBV29-1 and TRBJ2-7; no reliable D call. Germline V CDR1 and CDR2: SQVTM, ANQGSEA. Trimming stripped 4 bases from V and 3 bases from J, with 7 bases between. This CDR3 contains 11 residues. The CDR3 DNA follows: TGCAGCGTTGGTAGGGACTACGAGCAGTACTTC. The encoded protein is CSVGRDYEQYF.

The chain is built from TRBV28 and TRBJ2-7; D call uncertain. V lost 3 bases and J lost 0, with 12 bases in between. The CDR3 consists of 15 residues. The germline gives CDR1 MDHEN, CDR2 SYDVKM. The CDR3 loop is CASSLGRDTSYEQYF. DNA of the CDR3: TGTGCCAGCAGTTTGGGCCGAGACACCTCCTACGAGCAGTACTTC.

Note on this clone: This specimen includes other DNA sequences encoding the same CDR3. V gene TRBV13 combines with J gene TRBJ2-1; D remains unclear. This CDR3 contains 11 residues. Germline V gives CDR1 PRHDT, CDR2 FYEKMQ (reference sequence). V lost 5 bases and J 5 bases, leaving 4 bases between the germline ends. The CDR3 DNA reads as TGTGCCAGCAGCCTAAACAATGAGCAGTTCTTC. It encodes CASSLNNEQFF.

This clone was seen just once. The rearrangement uses TRBV10-3 and TRBJ1-1, with a possible D match to TRBD1 (6 bases). CDR3 length: 15 residues. In germline, CDR1 is ENHRY, CDR2 SYGVKD. V was shortened by 6 bases and J by 0 bases, with 14 bases between the two germline ends. The CDR3 DNA reads TGTGCCATCAGCAGGGGACAACTCATGAACACTGAAGCTTTCTTT. Translating gives CAISRGQLMNTEAFF.

The chain is built from TRBV15 and TRBJ2-5; D not certain. Germline-derived CDR1 and CDR2 are LNHNV and YYDKDF (reference sequence). Trimming shortened V by 4 bases and J by 0 bases, and 12 bases separated the two germline ends. CDR3 length: 15 amino acids. CDR3 in amino acids: CATSIRTAYQETQYF. The CDR3, as DNA: TGTGCCACCAGCATCCGGACGGCGTACCAAGAGACCCAGTACTTC.